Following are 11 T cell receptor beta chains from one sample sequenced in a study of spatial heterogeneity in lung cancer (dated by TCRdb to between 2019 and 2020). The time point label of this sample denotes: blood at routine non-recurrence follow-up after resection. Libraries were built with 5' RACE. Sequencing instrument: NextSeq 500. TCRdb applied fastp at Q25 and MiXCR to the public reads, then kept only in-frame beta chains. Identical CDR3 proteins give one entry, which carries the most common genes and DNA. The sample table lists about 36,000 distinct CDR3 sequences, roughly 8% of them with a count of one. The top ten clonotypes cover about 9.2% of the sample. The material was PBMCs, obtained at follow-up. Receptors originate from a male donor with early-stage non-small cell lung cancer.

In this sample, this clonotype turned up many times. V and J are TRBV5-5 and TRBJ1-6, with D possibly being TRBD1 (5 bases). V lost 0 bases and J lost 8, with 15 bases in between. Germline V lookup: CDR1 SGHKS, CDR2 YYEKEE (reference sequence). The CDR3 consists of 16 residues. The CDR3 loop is CASSLDHQGAHSPLHF. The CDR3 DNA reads TGTGCCAGCAGCTTGGACCACCAAGGGGCTCATTCACCCCTCCACTTT.

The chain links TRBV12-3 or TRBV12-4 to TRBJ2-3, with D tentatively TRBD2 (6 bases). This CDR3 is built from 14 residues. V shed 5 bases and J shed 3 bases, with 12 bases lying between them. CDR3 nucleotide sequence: TGTGCCAGCAGTGAGGCGGAGGGGACAGATACGCAGTATTTT. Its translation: CASSEAEGTDTQYF.

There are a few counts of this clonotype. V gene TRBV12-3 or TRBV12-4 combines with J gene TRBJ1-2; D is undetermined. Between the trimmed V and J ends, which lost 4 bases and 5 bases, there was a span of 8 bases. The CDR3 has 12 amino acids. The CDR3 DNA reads TGTGCCAGCAGTTCGCTATTTTATGGCTACACCTTC. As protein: CASSSLFYGYTF.

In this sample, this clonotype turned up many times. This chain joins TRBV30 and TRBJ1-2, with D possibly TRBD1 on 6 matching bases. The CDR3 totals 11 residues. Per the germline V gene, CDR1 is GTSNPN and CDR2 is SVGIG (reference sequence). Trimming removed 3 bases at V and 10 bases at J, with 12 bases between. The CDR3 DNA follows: TGTGCCTGGAGCGTAGGGGGGTACTACACCTTC. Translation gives CAWSVGGYYTF. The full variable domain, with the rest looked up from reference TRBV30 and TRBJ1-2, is SQTIHQWPATLVQPVGSPLSLECTVEGTSNPNLYWYRQAAGRGLQLLFYSVGIGQISSEVPQNLSASRPQDRQFILSSKKLLLSDSGFYLCAWSVGGYYTFGSGTRLTVV.

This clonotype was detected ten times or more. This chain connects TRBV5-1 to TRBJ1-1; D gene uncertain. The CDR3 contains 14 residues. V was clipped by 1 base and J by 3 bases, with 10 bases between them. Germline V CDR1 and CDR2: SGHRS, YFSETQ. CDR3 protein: CASSLFQDDTEAFF. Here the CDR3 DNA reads TGCGCCAGCAGCTTGTTTCAAGACGACACTGAAGCTTTCTTT.

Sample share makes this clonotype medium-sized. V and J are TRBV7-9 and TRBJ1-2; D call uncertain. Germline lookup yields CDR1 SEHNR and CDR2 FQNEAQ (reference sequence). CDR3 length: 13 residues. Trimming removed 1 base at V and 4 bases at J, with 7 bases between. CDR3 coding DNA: TGTGCCAGCAGCTTAGTTCTAAGCTATGGCTACACCTTC. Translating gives CASSLVLSYGYTF.

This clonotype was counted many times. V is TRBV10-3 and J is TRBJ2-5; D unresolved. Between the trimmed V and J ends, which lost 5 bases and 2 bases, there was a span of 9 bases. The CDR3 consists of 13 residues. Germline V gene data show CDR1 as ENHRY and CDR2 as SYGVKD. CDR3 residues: CAISRGMQETQYF. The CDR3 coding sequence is TGTGCCATCAGTCGTGGGATGCAAGAGACCCAGTACTTC.

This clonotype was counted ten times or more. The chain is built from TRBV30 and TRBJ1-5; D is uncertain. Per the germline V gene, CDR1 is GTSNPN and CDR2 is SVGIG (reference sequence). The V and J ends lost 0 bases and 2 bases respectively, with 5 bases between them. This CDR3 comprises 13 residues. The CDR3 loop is CAWSVSGNQPQHF. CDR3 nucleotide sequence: TGTGCCTGGAGTGTATCGGGCAATCAGCCCCAGCATTTT.

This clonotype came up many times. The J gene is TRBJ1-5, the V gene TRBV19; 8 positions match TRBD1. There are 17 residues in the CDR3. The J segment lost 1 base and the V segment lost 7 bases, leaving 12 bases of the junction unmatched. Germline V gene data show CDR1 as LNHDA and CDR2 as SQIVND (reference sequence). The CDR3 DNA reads TGTGCCAGTACTGGGGCAGGGGGCGGCGGGAGCAATCAGCCCCAGCATTTT. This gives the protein CASTGAGGGGSNQPQHF.

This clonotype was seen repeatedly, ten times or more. Here the CDR3 reads CASSPGQGKDEQYF. DNA of the CDR3: TGCGCCAGCAGCCCGGGACAGGGGAAGGACGAGCAGTACTTC. The V call is TRBV5-1, the J call TRBJ2-7, with 10 nucleotides matching TRBD1. J lost 5 bases, V lost 4 bases, and 6 bases had no gene match. The CDR3 runs 14 residues. CDR1 is SGHRS, CDR2 YFSETQ, per germline. Full variable domain (missing parts from reference TRBV5-1 and TRBJ2-7): KAGVTQTPRYLIKTRGQQVTLSCSPISGHRSVSWYQQTPGQGLQFLFEYFSETQRNKGNFPGRFSGRQFSNSRSEMNVSTLELGDSALYLCASSPGQGKDEQYFGPGTRLTVT.

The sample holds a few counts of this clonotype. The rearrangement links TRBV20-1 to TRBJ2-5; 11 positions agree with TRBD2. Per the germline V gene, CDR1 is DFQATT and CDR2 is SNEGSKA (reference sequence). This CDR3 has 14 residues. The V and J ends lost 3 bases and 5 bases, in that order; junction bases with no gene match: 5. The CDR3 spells CSASLSGGAETQYF. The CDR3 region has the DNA TGCAGTGCTAGCCTTAGCGGGGGGGCCGAGACCCAGTACTTC.